One and the same sample provided the 5 T cell receptor beta chains below, sequenced in a study of CD4 and CD8 cells across lung adenocarcinoma regions. TCRdb re-derived calls from the PCR reads in MiXCR, one entry per CDR3 protein. Of about 16,000 distinct CDR3 sequences detected, roughly 50% appear once; the ten largest clones hold approximately 32%. Sequenced input: CD8+ T cells from the center of a lung tumor. These receptors were taken from a female donor with lung adenocarcinoma. The CD4 and CD8 labels of this study may be unreliable.

Regarding this clonotype: At one boundary the junction diverges from the germline segment, which might be a read error. The chain employs TRBV6-5 and TRBJ2-4, with D perhaps being TRBD1 or TRBD2 (5 bases each). Germline loops: CDR1 MNHEY, CDR2 SVGAGI. CDR3 length equals 14 residues. The CDR3 coding sequence is TGTGCCAGCAGTTACTCACCCCATGAGGGGACGCAGTACTTT. This codes for CASSYSPHEGTQYF.

In DNA form, the CDR3 reads TGTGCCAGCAGACCGGGACTGAACACCGGGGAGCTGTTTTTT. Translated, it gives CASRPGLNTGELFF. This rearrangement joins TRBV27 to TRBJ2-2; possibly TRBD2 for D (6 bases). Germline CDR1 is MNHEY and CDR2 is SMNVEV (reference sequence). Trimming took off 6 bases at V and 1 base at J, with 9 bases between the two ends. The CDR3 loop spans 14 amino acids.

In its sample, this clonotype was seen a few times. One base away lies a much larger clone, so this may be a sequencing read error. The gene calls are TRBV10-3 and TRBJ2-1; D gene ambiguous. CDR1 ENHRY and CDR2 SYGVKD come from the germline V gene. The CDR3 length is 13 residues. CDR3 sequence: CAISEGGANEQLF. CDR3 in DNA: TGTGCCATCAGTGAAGGTGGTGCCAATGAGCAGCTCTTC.

The chain has TRBV6-1 and TRBJ2-2, with 7 nucleotides matching TRBD1. The J call may not be correct, given that the DNA end is closer to TRBJ2-3. The germline gives CDR1 MNHNS, CDR2 SASEGT. The CDR3 sequence is 15 residues long. CDR3 region: CASRKGGADTGAQYF. The CDR3, as DNA: TGTGCCAGCAGGAAAGGGGGCGCGGACACCGGGGCGCAGTATTTT.

In this sample, this clonotype turned up many times. The J gene is TRBJ2-3, the V gene TRBV6-4; 10 bases are shared with TRBD2. CDR1 MRHNA and CDR2 SNTAGT come from the germline V gene. V was pared by 2 bases and J by 1 base, with 9 bases of the junction left unmatched. The CDR3 has 18 amino acids. The CDR3 reads CASSDIQRGGVRTDTQYF. For the CDR3, the DNA is TGTGCCAGCAGTGACATTCAGCGGGGGGGCGTTCGCACAGATACGCAGTATTTT.